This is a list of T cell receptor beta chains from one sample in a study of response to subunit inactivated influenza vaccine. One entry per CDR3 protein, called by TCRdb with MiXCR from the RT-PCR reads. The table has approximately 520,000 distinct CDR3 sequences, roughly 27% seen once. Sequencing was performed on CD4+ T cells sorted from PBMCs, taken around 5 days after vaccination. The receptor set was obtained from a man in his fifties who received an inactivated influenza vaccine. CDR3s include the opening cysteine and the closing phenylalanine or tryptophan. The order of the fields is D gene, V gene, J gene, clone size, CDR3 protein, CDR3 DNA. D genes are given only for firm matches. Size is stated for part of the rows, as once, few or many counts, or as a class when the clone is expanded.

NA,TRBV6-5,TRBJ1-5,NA,CASSYGKGGQPQHF,TGTGCCAGCAGTTACGGGAAGGGCGGGCAGCCCCAGCATTTT
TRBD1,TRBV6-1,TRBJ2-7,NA,CASSRDRPLYEQYF,TGTGCCAGCAGTAGGGACAGGCCCCTCTACGAGCAGTACTTC
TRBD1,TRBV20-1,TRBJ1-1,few,CSASAGTGRTEAFF,TGCAGTGCTAGCGCTGGGACAGGGAGGACTGAAGCTTTCTTT
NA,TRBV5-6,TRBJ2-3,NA,CASSPSGGTQYF,TGTGCCAGCAGCCCAAGCGGAGGTACGCAGTATTTT
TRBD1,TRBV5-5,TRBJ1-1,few,CASSLGQGISGNTEAFF,TGTGCCAGCAGCTTGGGACAGGGGATATCTGGGAACACTGAAGCTTTCTTT
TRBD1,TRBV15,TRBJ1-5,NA,CATSGTALTYSNQPQHF,TGTGCCACCAGTGGGACAGCTCTTACGTATAGCAATCAGCCCCAGCATTTT
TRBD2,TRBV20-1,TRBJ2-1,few,CSASQPTSGRAYEQFF,TGCAGTGCTAGCCAGCCCACTAGCGGGAGGGCTTATGAGCAGTTCTTC
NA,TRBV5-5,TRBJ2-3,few,CASSLPPGTDTQYF,TGTGCCAGCAGCTTACCGCCAGGCACAGATACGCAGTATTTT
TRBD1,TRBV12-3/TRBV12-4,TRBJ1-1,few,CASSRQPPGQGFDTEAFF,TGTGCCAGCAGTCGGCAACCTCCGGGACAGGGATTCGACACTGAAGCTTTCTTT
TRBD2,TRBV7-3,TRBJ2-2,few,CASSRIAGAGTGELFF,TGTGCCAGCAGCCGAATAGCGGGAGCGGGTACCGGGGAGCTGTTTTTT
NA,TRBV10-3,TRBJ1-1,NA,CAIRSARTNTEAFF,TGTGCCATCAGGTCGGCCAGGACGAACACTGAAGCTTTCTTT
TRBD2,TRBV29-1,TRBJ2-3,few,CSVEREGGPYTQYF,TGCAGCGTTGAACGTGAGGGAGGGCCGTATACGCAGTATTTT
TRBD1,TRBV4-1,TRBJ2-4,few,CASSQEYRGRIQYF,TGCGCCAGCAGCCAAGAATACAGGGGGCGCATTCAGTACTTC
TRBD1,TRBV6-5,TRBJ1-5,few,CASSSGTGFHF,TGTGCCAGCAGCTCCGGGACAGGGTTTCATTTT
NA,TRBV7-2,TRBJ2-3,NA,CASSLAWFQRRFTDTQYF,TGTGCCAGCAGCTTAGCGTGGTTCCAGCGGAGGTTCACAGATACGCAGTATTTT